This TCR beta chain is from a study of blood T cell repertoires in COVID-19. In the study overall: The United States, Italy and Spain provided the acute and convalescent COVID-19 samples. The analysed material was cDNA or gDNA that came from T cells, B-cell-depleted T cells, or PBMCs.

Trimming stripped 2 bases from V and 4 bases from J, with 11 bases between. Germline assignment: CDR1 MNHEY and CDR2 SVGEGT. The CDR3 length is 14 residues. Authors' processing steps: Reference gene primer amplification yielded estimated nucleated cell counts. Profiled with immunoSEQ multiplex PCR; TCRdb holds only in-frame clones, not every one. The V and J calls and the clone size are those of that table, but D and trimming were determined from the DNA. The sample consists of roughly 290,000 clones, around nine tenths of them appearing once. The chain uses TRBV6-2 or TRBV6-3 and TRBJ1-1; D is uncertain. Sequencing was carried out using peripheral blood. The source of this sequence is a woman aged 60-75 years with acute or convalescent COVID-19. The CDR3 nucleotides are TGTGCCAGCAGTTACGAGGGAGGGTTCACTGAAGCTTTCTTT. It specifies CASSYEGGFTEAFF.